These 3 T cell receptor beta chains share one sample of origin, sequenced in a study of lymphopenia after photon versus proton radiotherapy. The protocol was immunoSEQ multiplex PCR, while the TCRdb copy is restricted to in-frame clones and leaves out a portion. The profile shows 150,000 or so clones, around nine tenths of them singletons. This specimen consisted of peripheral blood, obtained from a patient treated with photon-based radiotherapy. These receptors all stem from a man between 50 and 59 years old with gastric cancer.

The chain employs TRBV13 and TRBJ2-1, with TRBD1 matching 8 bases. The CDR3 consists of 14 residues. Germline values: CDR1 PRHDT, CDR2 FYEKMQ (reference sequence). With V trimmed by 5 bases and J by 7 bases, 7 bases remained unmatched. This CDR3 reads CASSPRTGRNEQFF. The CDR3 DNA reads TGTGCCAGCAGCCCCCGGACAGGGAGGAATGAGCAGTTCTTC.

The rearrangement links TRBV27 to TRBJ1-1; D unclear. The CDR3 length is 13 residues. V lost 8 bases to trimming and J lost 3 bases, with 13 bases between them. Germline CDR1 and CDR2: MNHEY and SMNVEV (reference sequence). This chain's CDR3 is CASRPGLYTEAFF. CDR3 DNA: TGTGCCAGCCGTCCGGGGTTATACACTGAAGCTTTCTTT.

The V gene is TRBV29-1, the J gene TRBJ2-6, with 12 bases fitting TRBD1. The J segment lost 3 bases and the V segment lost 6 bases, leaving 6 bases of the junction unmatched. This CDR3 region has 16 residues. Germline-derived CDR1 and CDR2 are SQVTM and ANQGSEA. For the CDR3, the DNA is TGCAGCGTCCGGGACAGGGGGCAGGATGGGGCCAACGTCCTGACTTTC. Translation: CSVRDRGQDGANVLTF. Variable domain in full (rest from reference TRBV29-1 and TRBJ2-6): SAVISQKPSRDICQRGTSLTIQCQVDSQVTMMFWYRQQPGQSLTLIATANQGSEATYESGFVIDKFPISRPNLTFSTLTVSNMSPEDSSIYLCSVRDRGQDGANVLTFGAGSRLTVL.